Listed here are 16 T cell receptor beta chains from one sample, sequenced in a study of shared clonotypes between healthy human individuals. Produced via immunoSEQ multiplex PCR; TCRdb's table is partial and in-frame only. The sample has around 2,000,000 clones, 93% seen once. CD8 cells regarded as naive lacked CD45RO, were positively chosen for CCR7, and omitted terminally differentiated effector memory CD45RA+ cells. Sample: naive CD8+ T cells from PBMCs. The receptor set was obtained from a young man in good health. Some clones in this sample may be carry-over from other donors' samples.

The chain uses TRBV30 and TRBJ1-1, with D perhaps matching TRBD1 (5 bases). The V and J ends lost 0 bases and 0 bases respectively, with 17 bases between them. Germline assignment: CDR1 GTSNPN and CDR2 SVGIG (reference sequence). The CDR3 is made up of 17 amino acids. The CDR3 loop reads CAWSVPSTHRMNTEAFF. The CDR3 bases are TGTGCCTGGAGTGTACCCTCTACTCACAGGATGAACACTGAAGCTTTCTTT.

This chain joins TRBV27 and TRBJ2-2; D remains ambiguous. From germline, CDR1 is MNHEY and CDR2 SMNVEV (reference sequence). V was clipped by 10 bases and J by 0 bases, with 9 bases between them. The CDR3 contains 13 residues. CDR3 sequence (DNA): TGTGCCACCCGGTCGGCGAACACCGGGGAGCTGTTTTTT. As protein: CATRSANTGELFF.

The rearrangement links TRBV4-2 to TRBJ2-7; 12 nucleotides align to TRBD2. The CDR3 has 17 residues. The germline gives CDR1 LGHNA, CDR2 YNFKEQ. The trim removed 3 bases at V and 3 bases at J, leaving 9 bases unmatched. The CDR3 DNA reads as TGTGCCAGCAGCCACCGTAGGGAACTAGCGGGAGGCTACGAGCAGTACTTC. Translated, it gives CASSHRRELAGGYEQYF.

The rearrangement joins TRBV27 to TRBJ2-7, with 11 bases fitting TRBD1. Germline CDR1 is MNHEY and CDR2 is SMNVEV (reference sequence). This CDR3 is 16 amino acids long. The V segment lost 4 bases and the J segment 5 bases; nucleotides outside the gene matches: 10. CDR3 DNA: TGTGCCAGCAGTTGGGACAGGGGGTCAACAATACACGAGCAGTACTTC. Its protein is CASSWDRGSTIHEQYF.

V is TRBV7-8 and J is TRBJ2-7; TRBD2 aligns across 7 bases. J was trimmed by 0 bases and V by 1 base; bases with no gene match: 9. Germline lookup yields CDR1 SGHVS and CDR2 FQNEAQ. CDR3 length: 17 amino acids. The CDR3 DNA reads as TGTGCCAGCAGCTTAGGTGTTGGCGGGAGACACTCCTACGAGCAGTACTTC. This codes for CASSLGVGGRHSYEQYF.

This clone was seen once. The chain combines TRBV5-1 with TRBJ2-3; D is perhaps TRBD2 (6 bases). Trimming shortened V by 0 bases and J by 0 bases, and 8 bases separated the two germline ends. Germline V gives CDR1 SGHRS, CDR2 YFSETQ. This CDR3 is 15 amino acids long. As DNA, the CDR3 is TGCGCCAGCAGCTTGGGGGGGACTAGCACAGATACGCAGTATTTT. Residues: CASSLGGTSTDTQYF.

The V call is TRBV9, the J call TRBJ2-7; D gene unclear. This CDR3 region has 17 residues. Germline V gene data show CDR1 as SGDLS and CDR2 as YYNGEE. V was clipped by 0 bases and J by 5 bases, with 21 bases between them. The DNA for the CDR3 is TGTGCCAGCAGCGTAGGTTCGGAGATTGACTTCGAACACGAGCAGTACTTC. Amino acids: CASSVGSEIDFEHEQYF.

The chain links TRBV4-1 to TRBJ1-3; the D gene is possibly TRBD1 (5 bases). This CDR3 spans 17 amino acids. The V gene's germline CDR1 is MGHRA and CDR2 YSYEKL. Trimming took off 0 bases at V and 8 bases at J, with 20 bases between the two ends. CDR3 bases: TGCGCCAGCAGCCAAGACGGGGCCCGGCAGGGCCTGGACACCATATATTTT. Translation gives CASSQDGARQGLDTIYF.

This clone was seen once. CDR3 residues: CASKGYSETQYF. CDR3 in DNA: TGTGCCAGCAAGGGGTATTCGGAGACCCAGTACTTC. This rearrangement joins TRBV27 to TRBJ2-5, with D maybe TRBD1 (5 bases). Germline-derived CDR1 and CDR2 are MNHEY and SMNVEV (reference sequence). With 7 bases removed from V and 5 bases from J, the gap between germline ends came to 11 bases. The CDR3 runs 12 residues.

V is TRBV6-6 and J is TRBJ1-5; D is uncertain. Between the trimmed V and J ends, which lost 6 bases and 6 bases, there was a span of 9 bases. Germline loops: CDR1 MNHNY, CDR2 SVGAGI (reference sequence). The CDR3 totals 12 residues. CDR3 nucleotide sequence: TGTGCCAGCAGCCCCGTCCGTCAGCCCCAGCATTTT. Amino acid sequence: CASSPVRQPQHF.

CDR3 region: CASSPDRVYEQYF. In nucleotides, the CDR3 is TGTGCCAGCAGCCCGGACAGGGTTTACGAGCAGTACTTC. This sequence joins TRBV14 and TRBJ2-7, with TRBD1 identical over 8 bases. Germline CDR1 SGHDN, CDR2 FVKESK. V shed 4 bases, J shed 4 bases, and the junction held 3 bases outside the gene matches. The CDR3 sequence is 13 residues long.

V is TRBV15 and J is TRBJ2-1, with 7 positions matching TRBD2. Unmatched junction bases numbered 8, after V lost 5 bases and J lost 4 bases. The CDR3 is 15 residues long. Germline V gene data show CDR1 as LNHNV and CDR2 as YYDKDF (reference sequence). The CDR3, as DNA: TGTGCCACCAGCGAAGGACTAGATGCTTACAATGAGCAGTTCTTC. The encoded protein is CATSEGLDAYNEQFF.

The CDR3 region is CATTESQEQFF. The CDR3 coding sequence is TGTGCGACTACTGAGAGTCAAGAGCAGTTCTTC. The chain couples TRBV19 to TRBJ2-1; TRBD2 might be the D (5 bases). Germline assignment: CDR1 LNHDA and CDR2 SQIVND (reference sequence). The CDR3 loop spans 11 amino acids. Full variable domain (missing parts from reference TRBV19 and TRBJ2-1): DGGITQSPKYLFRKEGQNVTLSCEQNLNHDAMYWYRQDPGQGLRLIYYSQIVNDFQKGDIAEGYSVSREKKESFPLTVTSAQKNPTAFYLCATTESQEQFFGPGTRLTVL.

The genes are TRBV9 and TRBJ1-1; D not resolved. Trimming left V 4 bases short and J 1 base short, with 8 bases between. The CDR3 consists of 13 residues. The V gene's germline CDR1 is SGDLS and CDR2 YYNGEE. CDR3 amino acids: CASSQHSNTEAFF. The CDR3 region has the DNA TGTGCCAGCAGCCAACACTCGAACACTGAAGCTTTCTTT.

V and J are TRBV15 and TRBJ2-7; 8 positions agree with TRBD2. Per germline, CDR1 LNHNV and CDR2 YYDKDF (reference sequence). J was trimmed by 6 bases and V by 1 base; bases with no gene match: 2. The CDR3 has 13 residues. The CDR3 bases are TGTGCCACCAGCAGAGCCGGGACTAGCGAGCAGTACTTC. This sequence encodes CATSRAGTSEQYF.

The chain has TRBV7-6 and TRBJ2-7, with D unresolved. The CDR3 has 14 residues. V was clipped by 5 bases and J by 2 bases, with 13 bases between them. The V gene's germline CDR1 is SGHVS and CDR2 FNYEAQ. The CDR3 coding sequence is TGTGCCAGCAGCCCGGTGGTAGGAGCCTACGAGCAGTACTTC. Its protein product is CASSPVVGAYEQYF.